The present T cell receptor (beta chain) was sequenced within a study of post-analysis software for immune sequencing data. Study overall: The patients showed relapsing-remitting, secondary progressive and progressive-relapsing multiple sclerosis courses. Findings of the study overall: Under the F measure, samples that were prepared in one batch clustered strongly together. Comparison with controls showed significantly lower normalized Chao1 diversity in multiple sclerosis patients. Patients had higher frequencies than controls of about five TRBV segments, including TRBV5-6, TRBV5-1 and TRBV20-1.

Prepared TCR beta cDNA libraries contained unique molecular identifiers. cDNA molecules numbering some 500,000 came from approximately 0.91 to 9.4 million T cells. MiXCR was run by TCRdb on the PCR reads, yielding one entry per CDR3 protein. This sample has hundreds of thousands of distinct CDR3 sequences; around 40% occur once, and the top ten carry over 1.5%. Details on this clonotype: The antigen is unknown.

The CDR3 runs to 16 residues. Germline V gives CDR1 MGHRA, CDR2 YSYEKL. The V and J ends lost 5 bases and 8 bases respectively, with 21 bases between them. The clonotype was recovered from a girl aged 5-17 years with multiple sclerosis. The chain recombines TRBV4-1 with TRBJ1-4, with a tentative D call TRBD1 (5 bases). The specimen sequenced was blood. CDR3 residues: CASSNSRVGGKEKLFF. The CDR3 coding sequence is TGCGCCAGCAGCAACAGCAGGGTGGGAGGAAAGGAAAAACTGTTTTTT.